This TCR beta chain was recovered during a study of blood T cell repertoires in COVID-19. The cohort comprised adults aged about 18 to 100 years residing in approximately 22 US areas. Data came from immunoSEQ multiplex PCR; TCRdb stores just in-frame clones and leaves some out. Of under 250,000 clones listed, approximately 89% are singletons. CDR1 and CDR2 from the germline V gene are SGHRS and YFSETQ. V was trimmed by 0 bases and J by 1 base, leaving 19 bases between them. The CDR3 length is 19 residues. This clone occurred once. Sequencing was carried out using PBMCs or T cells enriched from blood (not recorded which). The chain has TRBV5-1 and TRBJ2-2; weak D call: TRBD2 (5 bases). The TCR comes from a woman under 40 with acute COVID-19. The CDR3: CASSLERVTGYGNTGELFF. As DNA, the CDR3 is TGCGCCAGCAGCTTGGAACGAGTGACGGGGTATGGGAACACCGGGGAGCTGTTTTTT.